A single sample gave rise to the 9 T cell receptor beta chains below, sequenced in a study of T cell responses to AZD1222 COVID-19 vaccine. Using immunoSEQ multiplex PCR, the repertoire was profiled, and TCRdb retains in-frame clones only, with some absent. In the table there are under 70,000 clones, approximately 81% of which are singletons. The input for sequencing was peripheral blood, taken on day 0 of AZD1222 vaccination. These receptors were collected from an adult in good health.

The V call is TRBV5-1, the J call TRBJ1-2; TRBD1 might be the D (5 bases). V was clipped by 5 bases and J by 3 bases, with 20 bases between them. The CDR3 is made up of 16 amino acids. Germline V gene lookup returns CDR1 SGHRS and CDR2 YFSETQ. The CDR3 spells CASRRGGGGLDYGYTF. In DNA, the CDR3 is TGCGCCAGCAGGAGGGGTGGAGGCGGGCTTGACTATGGCTACACCTTC.

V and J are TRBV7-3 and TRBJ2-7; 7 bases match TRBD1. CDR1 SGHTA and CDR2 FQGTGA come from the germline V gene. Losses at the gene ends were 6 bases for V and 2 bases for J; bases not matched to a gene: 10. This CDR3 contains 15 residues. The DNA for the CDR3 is TGTGCCAGCAGTCTGGACGCCGGGACAGCCTACGAGCAGTACTTC. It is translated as CASSLDAGTAYEQYF.

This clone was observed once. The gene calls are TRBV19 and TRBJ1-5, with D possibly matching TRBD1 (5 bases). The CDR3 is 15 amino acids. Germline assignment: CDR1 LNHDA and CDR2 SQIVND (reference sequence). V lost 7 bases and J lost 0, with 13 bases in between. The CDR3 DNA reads TGTGCCAGTAACCGGGACCGCGCTAGCAATCAGCCCCAGCATTTT. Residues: CASNRDRASNQPQHF. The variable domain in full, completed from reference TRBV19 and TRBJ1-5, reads DGGITQSPKYLFRKEGQNVTLSCEQNLNHDAMYWYRQDPGQGLRLIYYSQIVNDFQKGDIAEGYSVSREKKESFPLTVTSAQKNPTAFYLCASNRDRASNQPQHFGDGTRLSIL.

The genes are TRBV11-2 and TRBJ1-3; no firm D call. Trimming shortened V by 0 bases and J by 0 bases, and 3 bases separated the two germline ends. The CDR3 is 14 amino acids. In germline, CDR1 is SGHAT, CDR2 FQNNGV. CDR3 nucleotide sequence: TGTGCCAGCAGCTTAGACATCTCTGGAAACACCATATATTTT. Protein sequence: CASSLDISGNTIYF.

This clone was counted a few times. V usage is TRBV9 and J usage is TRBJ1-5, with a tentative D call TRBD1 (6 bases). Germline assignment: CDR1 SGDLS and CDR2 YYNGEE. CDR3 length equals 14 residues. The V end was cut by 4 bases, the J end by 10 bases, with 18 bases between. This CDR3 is CASSLGGGISPQHF. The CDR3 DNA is TGTGCCAGCAGCCTCGGTGGGGGCATCAGCCCCCAGCATTTT. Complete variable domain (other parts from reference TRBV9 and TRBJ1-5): DSGVTQTPKHLITATGQRVTLRCSPRSGDLSVYWYQQSLDQGLQFLIQYYNGEERAKGNILERFSAQQFPDLHSELNLSSLELGDSALYFCASSLGGGISPQHFGDGTRLSIL.

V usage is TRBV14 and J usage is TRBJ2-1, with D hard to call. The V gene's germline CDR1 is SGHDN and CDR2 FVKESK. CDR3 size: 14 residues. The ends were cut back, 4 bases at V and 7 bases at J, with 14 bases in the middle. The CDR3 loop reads CASSLGAARNEQFF. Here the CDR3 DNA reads TGTGCCAGCAGCCTCGGTGCTGCCAGAAATGAGCAGTTCTTC.

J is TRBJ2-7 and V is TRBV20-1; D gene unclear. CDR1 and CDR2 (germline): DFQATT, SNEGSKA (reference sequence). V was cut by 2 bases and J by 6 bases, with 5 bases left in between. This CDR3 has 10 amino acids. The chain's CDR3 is CSARMSEQYF. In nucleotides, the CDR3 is TGCAGTGCTAGAATGAGCGAGCAGTACTTC.

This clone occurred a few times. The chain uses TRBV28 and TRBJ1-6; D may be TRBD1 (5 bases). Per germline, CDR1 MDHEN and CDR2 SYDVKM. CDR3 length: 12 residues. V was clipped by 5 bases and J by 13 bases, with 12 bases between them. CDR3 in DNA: TGTGCCAGCAGTCCCCTGAGGGGCCCCCTCCACTTT. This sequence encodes CASSPLRGPLHF.

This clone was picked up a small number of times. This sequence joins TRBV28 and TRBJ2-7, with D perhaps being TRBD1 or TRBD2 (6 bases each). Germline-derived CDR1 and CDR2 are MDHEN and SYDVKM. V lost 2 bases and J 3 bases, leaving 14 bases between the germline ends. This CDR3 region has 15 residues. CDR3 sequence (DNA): TGTGCCAGCAGTTTAAGCCTTGGGGGGCTCTACGAGCAGTACTTC. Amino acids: CASSLSLGGLYEQYF.